The clone carrying this TCR beta chain was observed many times. As yet, its antigen is unknown. The junction had 13 bases not matched to a gene; V was cut back by 2 bases and J by 5 bases. This CDR3 spans 17 amino acids. Germline values: CDR1 SGHAT, CDR2 FQNNGV. This record belongs to a study of human T cells and chemical hapten exposure. On the study more broadly: DPC at 2% was the sensitizing agent, placed on around 2 cm by around 2 cm of upper inner arm skin. Doses of diphenylcyclopropenone went to the patients' scalps weekly throughout the approximately 26-week study.

Notes on the study in general: Donors' alopecia may make their immune response differ from healthy people's.

From the RACE reads, TCRdb called clonotypes with MiXCR, one entry per CDR3 protein. This table holds some 99,000 distinct CDR3 sequences, approximately 8.8% found once. The sample's time point: patch test 2, 6 weeks after DPC sensitization. Treatment indicated: therapeutic diphenylcyclopropenone sensitization with weekly scalp DPC. The study drew its donors from alopecia patients who were 18 to 70 years old and suitable for DPC. V gene TRBV11-2 combines with J gene TRBJ2-7, with 9 nucleotides matching TRBD1. The source was whole blood, collected in connection with sensitization to the hapten diphenylcyclopropenone (DPC). The sequence was collected from a woman aged 35 to 49 with alopecia areata. Some clones in this sample may be carry-over from other donors' samples. CDR3 amino acids: CASSLWEGQGLFHEQYF. The CDR3 nucleotides are TGTGCCAGCAGCTTATGGGAGGGACAGGGATTATTCCACGAGCAGTACTTC.